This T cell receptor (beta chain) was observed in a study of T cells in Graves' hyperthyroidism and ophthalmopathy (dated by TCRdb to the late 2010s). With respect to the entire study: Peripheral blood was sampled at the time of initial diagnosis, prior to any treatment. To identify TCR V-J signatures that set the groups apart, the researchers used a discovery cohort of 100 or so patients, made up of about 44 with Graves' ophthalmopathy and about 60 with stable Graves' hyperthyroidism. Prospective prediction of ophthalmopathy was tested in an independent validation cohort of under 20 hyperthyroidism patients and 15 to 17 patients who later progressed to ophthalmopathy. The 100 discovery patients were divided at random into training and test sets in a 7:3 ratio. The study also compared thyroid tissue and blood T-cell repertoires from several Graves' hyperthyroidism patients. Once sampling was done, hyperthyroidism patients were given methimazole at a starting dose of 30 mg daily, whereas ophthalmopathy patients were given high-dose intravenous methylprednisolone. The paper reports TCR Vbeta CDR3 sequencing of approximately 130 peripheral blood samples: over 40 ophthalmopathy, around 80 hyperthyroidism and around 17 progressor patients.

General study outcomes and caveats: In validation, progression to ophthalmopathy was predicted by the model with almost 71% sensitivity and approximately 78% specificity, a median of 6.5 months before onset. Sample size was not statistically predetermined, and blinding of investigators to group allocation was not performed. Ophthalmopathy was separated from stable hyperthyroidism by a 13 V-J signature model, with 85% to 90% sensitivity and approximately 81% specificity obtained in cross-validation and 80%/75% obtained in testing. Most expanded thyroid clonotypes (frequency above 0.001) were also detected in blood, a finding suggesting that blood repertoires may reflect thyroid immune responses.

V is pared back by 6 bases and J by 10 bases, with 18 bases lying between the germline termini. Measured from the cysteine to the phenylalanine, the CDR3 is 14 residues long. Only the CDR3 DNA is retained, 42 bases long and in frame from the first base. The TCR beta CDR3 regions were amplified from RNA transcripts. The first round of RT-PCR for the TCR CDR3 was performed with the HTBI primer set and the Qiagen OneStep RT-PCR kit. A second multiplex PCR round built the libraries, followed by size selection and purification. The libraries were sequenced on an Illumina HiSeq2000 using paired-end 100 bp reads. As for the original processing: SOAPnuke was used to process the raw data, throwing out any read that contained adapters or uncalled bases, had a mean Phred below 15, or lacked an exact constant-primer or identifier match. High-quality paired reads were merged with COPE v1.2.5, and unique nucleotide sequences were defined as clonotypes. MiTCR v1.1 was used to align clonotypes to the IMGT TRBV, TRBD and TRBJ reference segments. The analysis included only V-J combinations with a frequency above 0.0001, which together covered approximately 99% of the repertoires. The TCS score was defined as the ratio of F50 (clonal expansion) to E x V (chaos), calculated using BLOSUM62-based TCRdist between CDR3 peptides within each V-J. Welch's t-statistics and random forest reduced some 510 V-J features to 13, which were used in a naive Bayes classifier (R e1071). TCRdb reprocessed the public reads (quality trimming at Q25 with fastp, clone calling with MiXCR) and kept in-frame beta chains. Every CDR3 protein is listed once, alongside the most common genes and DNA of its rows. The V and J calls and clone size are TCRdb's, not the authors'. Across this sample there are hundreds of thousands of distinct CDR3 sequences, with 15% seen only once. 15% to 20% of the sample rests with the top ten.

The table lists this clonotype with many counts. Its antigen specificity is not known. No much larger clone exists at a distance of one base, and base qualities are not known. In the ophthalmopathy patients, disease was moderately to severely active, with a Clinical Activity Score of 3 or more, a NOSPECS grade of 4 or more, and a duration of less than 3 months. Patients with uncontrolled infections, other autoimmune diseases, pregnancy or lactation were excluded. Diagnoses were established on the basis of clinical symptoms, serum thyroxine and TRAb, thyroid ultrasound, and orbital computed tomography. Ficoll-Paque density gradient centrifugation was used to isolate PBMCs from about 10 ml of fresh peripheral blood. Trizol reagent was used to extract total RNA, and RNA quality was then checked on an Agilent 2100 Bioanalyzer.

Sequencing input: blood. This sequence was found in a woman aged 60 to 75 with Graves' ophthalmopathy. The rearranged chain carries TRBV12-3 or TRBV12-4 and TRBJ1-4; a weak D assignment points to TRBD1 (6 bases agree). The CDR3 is CASSLGGQHAKLFF. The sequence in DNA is TGTGCCAGCAGCCTCGGCGGACAGCACGCAAAACTGTTTTTT.